The source of this T cell receptor beta chain is a study of blood T cell repertoires in COVID-19. Whole-study context: Donors in the United States, Italy and Spain gave samples during acute or convalescent COVID-19. The analysed material was cDNA or gDNA that came from T cells, B-cell-depleted T cells, or PBMCs.

In the source study's methods: Reference gene primer amplification in the assay estimated nucleated cell counts. Generated by immunoSEQ multiplex PCR, the TCRdb table keeps only in-frame clones and is missing some. That table is the source of V, J and clone size, and D and trimming were worked out from the DNA. The repertoire holds approximately 210,000 clones, with roughly 88% as singletons. Material for sequencing was peripheral blood. The TCR was taken from a young man who had recovered from COVID-19.

CDR3 amino acids: CASSLVREAYNEQFF. The CDR3 DNA reads TGTGCCAGCAGCTTGGTCCGGGAGGCTTACAATGAGCAGTTCTTC. This chain joins TRBV5-6 and TRBJ2-1; 7 bases are a match to TRBD2. Per the germline V gene, CDR1 is SGHDT and CDR2 is YYEEEE. With 0 bases clipped from V and 4 bases from J, the junction kept 4 bases outside the gene matches. The CDR3 covers 15 residues.